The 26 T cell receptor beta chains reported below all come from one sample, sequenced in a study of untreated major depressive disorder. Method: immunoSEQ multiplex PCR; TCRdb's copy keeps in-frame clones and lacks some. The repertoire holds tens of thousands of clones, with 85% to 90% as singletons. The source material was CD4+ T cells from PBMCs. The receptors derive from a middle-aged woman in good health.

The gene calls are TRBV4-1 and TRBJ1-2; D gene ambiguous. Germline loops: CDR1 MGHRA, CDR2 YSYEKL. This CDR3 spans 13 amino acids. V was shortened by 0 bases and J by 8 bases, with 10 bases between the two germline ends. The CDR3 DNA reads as TGCGCCAGCAGCCAAGAGCCAAGGCCCGGCTACACCTTC. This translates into CASSQEPRPGYTF.

CDR3 in DNA: TGCGCCAGCAGCTTGTGGCTTGGGGCCACAGATACGCAGTATTTT. This codes for CASSLWLGATDTQYF. The genes are TRBV5-1 and TRBJ2-3, with a weak D call TRBD1 (5 bases). V gave up 1 base and J gave up 2 bases, with 11 bases separating them. Germline loops: CDR1 SGHRS, CDR2 YFSETQ. There are 15 residues in the CDR3.

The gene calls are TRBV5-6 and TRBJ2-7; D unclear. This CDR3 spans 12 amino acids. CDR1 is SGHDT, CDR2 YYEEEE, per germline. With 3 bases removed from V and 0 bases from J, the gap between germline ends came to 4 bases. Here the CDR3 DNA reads TGTGCCAGCAGCTCTGGCTCCTACGAGCAGTACGTC. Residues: CASSSGSYEQYV.

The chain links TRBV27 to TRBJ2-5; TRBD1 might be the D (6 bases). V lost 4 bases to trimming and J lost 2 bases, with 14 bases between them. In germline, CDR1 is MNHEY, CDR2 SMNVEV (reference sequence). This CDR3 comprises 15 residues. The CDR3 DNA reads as TGTGCCAGCAGTTCTTTGGGGGCCTGGCAAGAGACCCAGTACTTC. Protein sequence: CASSSLGAWQETQYF.

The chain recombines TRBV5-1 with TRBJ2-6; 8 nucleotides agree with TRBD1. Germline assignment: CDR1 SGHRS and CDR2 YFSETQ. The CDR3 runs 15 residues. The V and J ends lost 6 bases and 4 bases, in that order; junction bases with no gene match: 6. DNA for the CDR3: TGCGCCAGCACCTCGCAGGGGGCCGGGGCCAACGTCCTGACTTTC. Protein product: CASTSQGAGANVLTF. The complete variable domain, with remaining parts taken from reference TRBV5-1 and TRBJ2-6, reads KAGVTQTPRYLIKTRGQQVTLSCSPISGHRSVSWYQQTPGQGLQFLFEYFSETQRNKGNFPGRFSGRQFSNSRSEMNVSTLELGDSALYLCASTSQGAGANVLTFGAGSRLTVL.

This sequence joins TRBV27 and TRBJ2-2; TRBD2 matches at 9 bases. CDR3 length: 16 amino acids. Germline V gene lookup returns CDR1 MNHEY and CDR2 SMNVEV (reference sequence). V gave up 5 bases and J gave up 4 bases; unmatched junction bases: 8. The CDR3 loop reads CASSPWGSGSTGELFF. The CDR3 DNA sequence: TGTGCCAGCAGTCCGTGGGGTAGCGGGAGCACCGGGGAGCTGTTTTTT.

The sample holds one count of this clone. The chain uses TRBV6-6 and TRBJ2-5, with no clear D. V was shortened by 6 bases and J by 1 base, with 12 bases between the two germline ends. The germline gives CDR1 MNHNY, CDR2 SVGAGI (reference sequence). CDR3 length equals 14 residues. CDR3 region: CASSTTQAQETQYF. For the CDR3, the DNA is TGTGCCAGCAGCACCACCCAGGCCCAAGAGACCCAGTACTTC.

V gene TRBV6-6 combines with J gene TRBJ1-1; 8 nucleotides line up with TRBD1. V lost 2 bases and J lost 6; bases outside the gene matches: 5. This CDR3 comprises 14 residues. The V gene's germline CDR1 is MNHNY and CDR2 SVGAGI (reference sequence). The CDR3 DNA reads TGTGCCAGCAGTTACACAGACAGGGGCGCTGAAGCTTTCTTT. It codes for CASSYTDRGAEAFF.

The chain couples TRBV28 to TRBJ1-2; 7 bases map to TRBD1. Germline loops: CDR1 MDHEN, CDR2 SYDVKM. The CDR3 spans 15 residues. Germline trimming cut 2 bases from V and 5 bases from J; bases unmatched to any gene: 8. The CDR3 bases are TGTGCCAGCAGTTTAGGTGCAGGGGGTCGATATGGCTACACCTTC. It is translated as CASSLGAGGRYGYTF.

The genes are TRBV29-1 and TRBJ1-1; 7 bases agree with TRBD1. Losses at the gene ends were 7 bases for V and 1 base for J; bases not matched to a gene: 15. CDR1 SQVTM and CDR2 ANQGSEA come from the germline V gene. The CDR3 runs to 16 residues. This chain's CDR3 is CSAGALLGQQNTEAFF. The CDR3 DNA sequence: TGCAGCGCCGGAGCACTCCTGGGACAGCAGAACACTGAAGCTTTCTTT. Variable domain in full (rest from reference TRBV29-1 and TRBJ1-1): SAVISQKPSRDICQRGTSLTIQCQVDSQVTMMFWYRQQPGQSLTLIATANQGSEATYESGFVIDKFPISRPNLTFSTLTVSNMSPEDSSIYLCSAGALLGQQNTEAFFGQGTRLTVV.

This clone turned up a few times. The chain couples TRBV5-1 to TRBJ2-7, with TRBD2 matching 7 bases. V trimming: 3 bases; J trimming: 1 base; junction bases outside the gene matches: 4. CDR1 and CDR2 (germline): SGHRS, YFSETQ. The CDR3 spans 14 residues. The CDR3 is CASSSQGGSYEQYF. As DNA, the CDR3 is TGCGCCAGCAGCTCGCAGGGAGGGTCCTACGAGCAGTACTTC.

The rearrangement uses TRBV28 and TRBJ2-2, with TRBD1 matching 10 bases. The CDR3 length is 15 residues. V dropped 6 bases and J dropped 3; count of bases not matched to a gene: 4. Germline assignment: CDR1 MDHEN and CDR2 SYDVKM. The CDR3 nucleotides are TGTGCCAGCAGGACAGGGGGCATGTACACCGGGGAGCTGTTTTTT. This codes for CASRTGGMYTGELFF.

CDR3 in amino acids: CAWSVQFSGGSESGNTIYF. The CDR3 DNA is TGTGCCTGGAGTGTACAATTCTCAGGGGGCAGTGAGTCTGGAAACACCATATATTTT. V is TRBV30 and J is TRBJ1-3; 8 nucleotides agree with TRBD1. The length of the CDR3 is 19 residues. Germline lookup yields CDR1 GTSNPN and CDR2 SVGIG (reference sequence). J lost 1 base, V lost 0 bases, and 14 bases had no gene match.

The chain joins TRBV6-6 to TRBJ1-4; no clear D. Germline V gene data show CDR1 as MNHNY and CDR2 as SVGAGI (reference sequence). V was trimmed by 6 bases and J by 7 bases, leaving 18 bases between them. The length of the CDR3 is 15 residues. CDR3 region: CASSLTAGVGEKLFF. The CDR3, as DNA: TGTGCCAGCAGCCTGACGGCGGGAGTCGGTGAAAAACTGTTTTTT.

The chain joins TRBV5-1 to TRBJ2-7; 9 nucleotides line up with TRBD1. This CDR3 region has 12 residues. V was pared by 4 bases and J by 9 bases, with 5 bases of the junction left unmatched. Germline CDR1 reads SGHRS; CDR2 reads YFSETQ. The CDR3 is CASSTGQGSQYF. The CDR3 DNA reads TGCGCCAGCAGCACGGGACAGGGCTCGCAGTACTTC.

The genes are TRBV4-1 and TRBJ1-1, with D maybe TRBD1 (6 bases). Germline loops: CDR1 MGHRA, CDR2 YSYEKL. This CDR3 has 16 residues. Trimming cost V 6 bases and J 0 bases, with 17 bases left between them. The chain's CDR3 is CASRLTGPTMNTEAFF. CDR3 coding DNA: TGCGCCAGCAGACTTACAGGGCCCACCATGAACACTGAAGCTTTCTTT.

CDR3 DNA: TGTGCCAGCAGGCTAGGGACAGGGGGCATACTCCCGAAAGAGACCCAGTACTTC. It yields the protein CASRLGTGGILPKETQYF. The chain joins TRBV2 to TRBJ2-5; 12 positions match TRBD1. Germline CDR1 is SNHLY and CDR2 is FYNNEI. V lost 6 bases and J lost 3; bases outside the gene matches: 14. This CDR3 is 18 amino acids long.

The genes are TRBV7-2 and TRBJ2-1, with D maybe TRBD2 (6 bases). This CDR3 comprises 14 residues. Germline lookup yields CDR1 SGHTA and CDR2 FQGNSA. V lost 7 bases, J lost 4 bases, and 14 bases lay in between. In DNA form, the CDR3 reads TGTGCCAGCACCCACCGGGACTCGTACAATGAGCAGTTCTTC. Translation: CASTHRDSYNEQFF.

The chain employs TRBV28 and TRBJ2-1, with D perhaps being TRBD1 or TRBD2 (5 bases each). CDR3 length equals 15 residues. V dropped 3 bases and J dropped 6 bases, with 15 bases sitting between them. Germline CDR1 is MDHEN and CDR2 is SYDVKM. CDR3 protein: CASSFRDLVSNEQFF. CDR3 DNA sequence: TGTGCCAGCAGTTTTCGGGACCTAGTGTCCAATGAGCAGTTCTTC. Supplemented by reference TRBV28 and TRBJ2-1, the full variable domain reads DVKVTQSSRYLVKRTGEKVFLECVQDMDHENMFWYRQDPGLGLRLIYFSYDVKMKEKGDIPEGYSVSREKKERFSLILESASTNQTSMYLCASSFRDLVSNEQFFGPGTRLTVL.

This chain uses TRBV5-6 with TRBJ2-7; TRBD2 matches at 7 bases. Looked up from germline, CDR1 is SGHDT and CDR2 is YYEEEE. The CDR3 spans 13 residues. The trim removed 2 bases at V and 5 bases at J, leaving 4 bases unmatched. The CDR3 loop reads CASSLREAHEQYF. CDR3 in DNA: TGTGCCAGCAGCTTACGGGAGGCCCACGAGCAGTACTTC.

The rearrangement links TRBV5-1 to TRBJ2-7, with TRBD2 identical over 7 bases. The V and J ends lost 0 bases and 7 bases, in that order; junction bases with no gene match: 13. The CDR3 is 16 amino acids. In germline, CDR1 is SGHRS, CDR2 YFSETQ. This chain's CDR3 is CASSLVGAGAVGEQYF. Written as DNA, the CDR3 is TGCGCCAGCAGCTTGGTAGGTGCGGGAGCCGTGGGGGAGCAGTACTTC.

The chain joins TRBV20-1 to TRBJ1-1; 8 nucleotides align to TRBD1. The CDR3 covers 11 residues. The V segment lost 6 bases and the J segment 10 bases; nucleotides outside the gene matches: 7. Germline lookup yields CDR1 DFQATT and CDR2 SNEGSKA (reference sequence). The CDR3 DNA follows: TGCAGTGCGAGGGGTGGACAGGGAGCTTTCTTT. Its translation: CSARGGQGAFF.

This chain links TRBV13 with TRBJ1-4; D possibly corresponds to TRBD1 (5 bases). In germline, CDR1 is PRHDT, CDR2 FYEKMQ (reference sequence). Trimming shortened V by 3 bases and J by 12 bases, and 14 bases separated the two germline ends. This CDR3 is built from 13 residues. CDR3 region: CASSFEGRGELFF. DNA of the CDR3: TGTGCCAGCAGCTTCGAGGGAAGGGGTGAACTGTTTTTT. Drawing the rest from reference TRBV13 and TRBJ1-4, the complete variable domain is AAGVIQSPRHLIKEKRETATLKCYPIPRHDTVYWYQQGPGQDPQFLISFYEKMQSDKGSIPDRFSAQQFSDYHSELNMSSLELGDSALYFCASSFEGRGELFFGSGTQLSVL.

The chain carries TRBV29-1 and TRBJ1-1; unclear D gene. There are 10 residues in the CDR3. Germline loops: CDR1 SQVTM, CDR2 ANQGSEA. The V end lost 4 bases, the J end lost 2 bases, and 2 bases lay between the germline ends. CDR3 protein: CSVANTEAFF. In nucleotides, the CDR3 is TGCAGCGTTGCTAACACTGAAGCTTTCTTT.

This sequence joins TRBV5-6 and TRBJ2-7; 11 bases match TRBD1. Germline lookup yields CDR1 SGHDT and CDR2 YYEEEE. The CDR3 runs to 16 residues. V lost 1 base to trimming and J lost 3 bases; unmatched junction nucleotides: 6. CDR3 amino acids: CASSLSGQGVYYEQYV. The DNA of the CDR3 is TGTGCCAGCAGCTTGTCGGGACAGGGGGTTTACTACGAGCAGTACGTC.

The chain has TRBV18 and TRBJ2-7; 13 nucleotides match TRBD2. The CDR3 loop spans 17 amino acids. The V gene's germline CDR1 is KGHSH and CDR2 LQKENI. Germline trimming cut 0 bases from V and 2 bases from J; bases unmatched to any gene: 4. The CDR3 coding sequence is TGTGCCAGCTCACCACCCGTGACTAGCGGGAGGACCTACGAGCAGTACTTC. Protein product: CASSPPVTSGRTYEQYF.